What follows are 10 T cell receptor beta chains derived from one specimen sequenced in a study of blood T cell repertoires in COVID-19. Clones were sequenced by immunoSEQ multiplex PCR, and TCRdb holds only the in-frame ones, with some missing. Of about 250,000 clones detected, roughly 80% appear once; the ten largest clones hold 4.5% to 6%. The sequencing sample was made of PBMCs or T cells enriched from blood (not recorded which). The receptors were gathered from a man aged 40-49 years who had been exposed to COVID-19.

J is TRBJ1-2 and V is TRBV2; D is possibly TRBD1 (5 bases). Germline V gene lookup returns CDR1 SNHLY and CDR2 FYNNEI. The CDR3 is 14 amino acids. V was shortened by 7 bases and J by 8 bases, with 20 bases between the two germline ends. The DNA for the CDR3 is TGTGCCAGCACTGTACTCGGGGGGGAGCACGGCTACACCTTC. It encodes CASTVLGGEHGYTF.

The gene calls are TRBV5-6 and TRBJ2-3, with no clear D. Germline CDR1 reads SGHDT; CDR2 reads YYEEEE. Trimming took off 5 bases at V and 3 bases at J, with 7 bases between the two ends. The CDR3 is made up of 12 amino acids. The CDR3 DNA reads TGTGCCAGCAGACGAGAAACAGATACGCAGTATTTT. This translates into CASRRETDTQYF. Complete variable domain (other parts from reference TRBV5-6 and TRBJ2-3): DAGVTQSPTHLIKTRGQQVTLRCSPKSGHDTVSWYQQALGQGPQFIFQYYEEEERQRGNFPDRFSGHQFPNYSSELNVNALLLGDSALYLCASRRETDTQYFGPGTRLTVL.

The chain joins TRBV30 to TRBJ1-1; D gene unclear. Germline assignment: CDR1 GTSNPN and CDR2 SVGIG (reference sequence). V dropped 3 bases and J dropped 2 bases, with 10 bases sitting between them. This CDR3 is built from 13 residues. CDR3: CAWRLYRNTEAFF. The DNA of the CDR3 is TGTGCCTGGAGGCTATACAGAAACACTGAAGCTTTCTTT.

The rearrangement uses TRBV19 and TRBJ1-4; 7 bases align to TRBD1. V lost 8 bases, J lost 0 bases, and 3 bases stayed unmatched. From germline, CDR1 is LNHDA and CDR2 SQIVND (reference sequence). The CDR3 is 14 residues long. CDR3 sequence reads: CASGGGSTNEKLFF. The CDR3 bases are TGTGCCAGTGGAGGGGGCTCAACTAATGAAAAACTGTTTTTT. Based on the CDR3 plus reference TRBV19 and TRBJ1-4, the full variable domain is DGGITQSPKYLFRKEGQNVTLSCEQNLNHDAMYWYRQDPGQGLRLIYYSQIVNDFQKGDIAEGYSVSREKKESFPLTVTSAQKNPTAFYLCASGGGSTNEKLFFGSGTQLSVL.

The V gene is TRBV27, the J gene TRBJ2-3; D remains ambiguous. Germline values: CDR1 MNHEY, CDR2 SMNVEV (reference sequence). This CDR3 spans 14 amino acids. V was clipped by 3 bases and J by 1 base, with 8 bases between them. The CDR3 loop reads CASSLEWGTDTQYF. CDR3 in DNA: TGTGCCAGCAGTTTGGAGTGGGGCACAGATACGCAGTATTTT.

This clone is a singleton in its sample. J is TRBJ2-1 and V is TRBV5-1, with 12 bases that match TRBD2. V was pared by 3 bases and J by 7 bases, with 14 bases of the junction left unmatched. The CDR3 totals 18 residues. Germline V gives CDR1 SGHRS, CDR2 YFSETQ. CDR3 protein: CASSYYTRTSGNLNEQFF. The DNA of the CDR3 is TGCGCCAGCAGCTATTATACCCGGACTAGCGGGAATTTAAATGAGCAGTTCTTC.

The chain links TRBV12-3 or TRBV12-4 to TRBJ1-5; tentative D call: TRBD1 (5 bases). CDR3 length: 12 residues. The germline V and J ends were trimmed by 10 bases and 7 bases, with 14 bases remaining between them. CDR3 in DNA: TGTGCCACCACAGACAGTAGCCAGCCCCAGCATTTT. Translated, it gives CATTDSSQPQHF.

The chain joins TRBV5-5 to TRBJ1-5, with D possibly being TRBD1 (5 bases). Germline values: CDR1 SGHKS, CDR2 YYEKEE (reference sequence). The CDR3 loop spans 15 amino acids. Trimming removed 2 bases from V and 6 bases from J, with 15 bases in between. CDR3 sequence: CASSLSRRGGQPQHF. Written as DNA, the CDR3 is TGTGCCAGCAGCTTATCTCGTCGGGGGGGTCAGCCCCAGCATTTT.

CDR3: CAWSVGGPAAFF. CDR3 DNA sequence: TGTGCCTGGAGTGTGGGGGGGCCAGCAGCTTTCTTT. The rearrangement uses TRBV30 and TRBJ1-1, with D perhaps TRBD1 (6 bases). From germline, CDR1 is GTSNPN and CDR2 SVGIG (reference sequence). This CDR3 has 12 residues. Trimming cost V 0 bases and J 10 bases, with 12 bases left between them.

This chain joins TRBV3-1 (or the pseudogene TRBV3-2) and TRBJ2-7; the D gene is possibly TRBD2 (5 bases). Trimming stripped 1 base from V and 2 bases from J, with 9 bases between. Germline V gene sequence: CDR1 LGHDT, CDR2 YNNKEL (reference sequence). This CDR3 contains 14 residues. CDR3 residues: CASSQAGLTYEQYF. Written as DNA, the CDR3 is TGTGCCAGCAGCCAAGCAGGACTCACCTACGAGCAGTACTTC.